These 14 T cell receptor beta chains originate from one sample sequenced in a study of cytotoxic CD8 clonotypes in ibrutinib-treated CLL. Libraries were prepared by immunoSEQ multiplex PCR; TCRdb keeps only in-frame clonotypes and omits some of them. There are 45,000 to 55,000 clones in the sample; about half occur only once, and 32% lies in the top ten. This material consisted of PBMCs, taken after 12 months of ibrutinib treatment. The receptors derive from a human donor with chronic lymphocytic leukemia.

V gene TRBV27 combines with J gene TRBJ2-3, with a tentative D call TRBD1 (6 bases). The CDR3 length is 15 residues. Germline-derived CDR1 and CDR2 are MNHEY and SMNVEV (reference sequence). The V end lost 5 bases, the J end lost 8 bases, and 20 bases lay between the germline ends. This CDR3 reads CASSPPLGVQGTQYF. The CDR3 DNA sequence: TGTGCCAGCAGTCCCCCCCTAGGGGTACAGGGTACGCAGTATTTT.

The V and J genes are TRBV27 and TRBJ2-7; TRBD2 agrees at 9 bases. V trimming: 1 base; J trimming: 5 bases; junction bases outside the gene matches: 15. This CDR3 has 18 residues. CDR1 and CDR2 (germline): MNHEY, SMNVEV (reference sequence). For the CDR3, the DNA is TGTGCCAGCAGTTTATTTTCCCCGGAGCTAGCGGGAAAGGACGAGCAGTACTTC. It yields the protein CASSLFSPELAGKDEQYF.

This clone has at least ten counts. The V call is TRBV11-3, the J call TRBJ1-6; D gene ambiguous. The CDR3 contains 14 residues. Trimming stripped 1 base from V and 5 bases from J, with 6 bases between. From germline, CDR1 is SGHNT and CDR2 YENEEA. CDR3 loop: CASSLGGDNSPLHF. CDR3 sequence (DNA): TGTGCCAGCAGCTTAGGAGGTGATAATTCACCCCTCCACTTT.

For the CDR3, the DNA is TGTGCCAGCAGTGAAGGATCATGGGGTAGCTACGAGCAGTACTTC. Translating gives CASSEGSWGSYEQYF. The V gene is TRBV6-1, the J gene TRBJ2-7; D gene unclear. Germline V gives CDR1 MNHNS, CDR2 SASEGT. This CDR3 has 15 amino acids. V was trimmed by 1 base and J by 3 bases, leaving 13 bases between them.

CDR3 nucleotides: TGTGCCAGTAGTATAGATCGGGGTTACAATGAGCAGTTCTTC. This translates into CASSIDRGYNEQFF. The J gene is TRBJ2-1, the V gene TRBV19, with D possibly being TRBD2 (5 bases). Trimming shortened V by 0 bases and J by 4 bases, and 7 bases separated the two germline ends. Germline lookup yields CDR1 LNHDA and CDR2 SQIVND (reference sequence). The CDR3 covers 14 residues.

This clone was found once. The chain carries TRBV9 and TRBJ2-2; no clear D gene. CDR3 length: 14 residues. The V end was cut by 0 bases, the J end by 3 bases, with 6 bases between. Germline V lookup: CDR1 SGDLS, CDR2 YYNGEE. The CDR3 coding sequence is TGTGCCAGCAGCGTAGGGATAGACACCGGGGAGCTGTTTTTT. Its translation: CASSVGIDTGELFF.

The gene calls are TRBV18 and TRBJ2-1; the match to TRBD2 covers 7 bases. The CDR3 covers 16 residues. V shed 1 base, J shed 6 bases, and the junction held 9 bases outside the gene matches. Germline V CDR1 and CDR2: KGHSH, LQKENI. CDR3 protein: CASSPRLAVDVNEQFF. The CDR3 DNA is TGTGCCAGCTCACCACGCCTAGCGGTGGACGTCAATGAGCAGTTCTTC.

This clone was seen repeatedly, ten times or more. The V gene is TRBV28, the J gene TRBJ1-1, with D possibly being TRBD1 (5 bases). CDR3 length: 12 residues. CDR1 MDHEN and CDR2 SYDVKM come from the germline V gene. V lost 5 bases to trimming and J lost 9 bases, with 13 bases between them. CDR3: CASSLQEGKAFF. CDR3 DNA: TGTGCCAGCAGTCTACAGGAGGGGAAAGCTTTCTTT.

V gene TRBV9 combines with J gene TRBJ2-5, with TRBD1 matching over 8 bases. Germline V CDR1 and CDR2: SGDLS, YYNGEE. Germline trimming cut 3 bases from V and 5 bases from J; bases unmatched to any gene: 9. The CDR3 runs to 15 residues. The CDR3 loop reads CASSAGQGPRETQYF. The DNA of the CDR3 is TGTGCCAGCAGCGCCGGACAGGGACCAAGGGAGACCCAGTACTTC.

This clone was detected many times. The CDR3: CASSLAVNSNQPQHF. The DNA of the CDR3 is TGTGCCAGCAGCTTAGCGGTAAATAGCAATCAGCCCCAGCATTTT. This rearrangement joins TRBV7-8 to TRBJ1-5; D not certain. Germline assignment: CDR1 SGHVS and CDR2 FQNEAQ. The CDR3 loop spans 15 amino acids. V shed 0 bases and J shed 0 bases, with 6 bases lying between them.

In this sample, this clone turned up a few times. The rearrangement joins TRBV28 to TRBJ1-5; 8 bases map to TRBD1. V lost 10 bases, J lost 7 bases, and 9 bases stayed unmatched. The germline V gene encodes CDR1 MDHEN and CDR2 SYDVKM. The CDR3 consists of 13 residues. CDR3 bases: TGTGCCAACGCAGGGGGCGCAGGGCAGCCCCAGCATTTT. It translates to CANAGGAGQPQHF.

The table lists this clone with a few counts. V usage is TRBV7-9 and J usage is TRBJ2-7; D ambiguous. The V gene's germline CDR1 is SEHNR and CDR2 FQNEAQ (reference sequence). This CDR3 region has 12 residues. V lost 1 base and J 2 bases, leaving 3 bases between the germline ends. The CDR3 DNA follows: TGTGCCAGCAGCTTAGGGGCCTACGAGCAGTACTTC. This translates into CASSLGAYEQYF.

This clone has ten or more counts. The chain carries TRBV30 and TRBJ2-5; D possibly corresponds to TRBD1 (5 bases). There are 13 residues in the CDR3. Germline V gene data show CDR1 as GTSNPN and CDR2 as SVGIG (reference sequence). V was cut by 4 bases and J by 3 bases, with 12 bases left in between. CDR3 amino acids: CAWMDKDKETQYF. The CDR3 nucleotides are TGTGCCTGGATGGACAAGGACAAAGAGACCCAGTACTTC. Supplemented by reference TRBV30 and TRBJ2-5, the full variable domain reads SQTIHQWPATLVQPVGSPLSLECTVEGTSNPNLYWYRQAAGRGLQLLFYSVGIGQISSEVPQNLSASRPQDRQFILSSKKLLLSDSGFYLCAWMDKDKETQYFGPGTRLLVL.

This clone was counted many times. The V and J genes are TRBV11-3 and TRBJ2-7, with 10 positions matching TRBD2. The V segment lost 5 bases and the J segment 5 bases; nucleotides outside the gene matches: 9. CDR1 SGHNT and CDR2 YENEEA come from the germline V gene. The CDR3 spans 15 residues. The CDR3 coding sequence is TGTGCCAGCAGCCCACTAGCGGGACATAACAACGAGCAGTACTTC. Translated, it gives CASSPLAGHNNEQYF.